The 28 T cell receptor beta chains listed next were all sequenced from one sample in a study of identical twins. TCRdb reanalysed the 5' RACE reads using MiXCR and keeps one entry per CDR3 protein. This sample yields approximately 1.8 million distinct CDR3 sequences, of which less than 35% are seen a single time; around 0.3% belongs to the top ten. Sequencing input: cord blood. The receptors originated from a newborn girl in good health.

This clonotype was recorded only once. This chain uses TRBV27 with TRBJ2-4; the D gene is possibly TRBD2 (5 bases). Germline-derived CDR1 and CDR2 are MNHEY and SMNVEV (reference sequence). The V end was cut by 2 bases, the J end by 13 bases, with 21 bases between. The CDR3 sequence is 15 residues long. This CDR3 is CASSLASELLREQYF. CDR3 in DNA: TGTGCCAGCAGTTTAGCGAGCGAGCTTCTAAGGGAGCAGTACTTC.

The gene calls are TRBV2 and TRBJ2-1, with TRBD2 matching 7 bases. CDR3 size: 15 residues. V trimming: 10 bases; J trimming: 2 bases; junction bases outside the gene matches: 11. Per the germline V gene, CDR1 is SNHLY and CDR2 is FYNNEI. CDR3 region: CATLSGLSPYNEQFF. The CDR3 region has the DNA TGTGCCACCCTTAGCGGGCTATCTCCCTACAATGAGCAGTTCTTC.

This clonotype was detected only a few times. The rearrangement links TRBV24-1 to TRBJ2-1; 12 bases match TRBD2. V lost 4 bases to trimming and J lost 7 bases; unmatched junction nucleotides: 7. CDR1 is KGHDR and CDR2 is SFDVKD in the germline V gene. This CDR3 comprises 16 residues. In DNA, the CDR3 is TGTGCCACCAGTGACCCGACTAGCGGGAGTCTAAATGAGCAGTTCTTC. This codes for CATSDPTSGSLNEQFF.

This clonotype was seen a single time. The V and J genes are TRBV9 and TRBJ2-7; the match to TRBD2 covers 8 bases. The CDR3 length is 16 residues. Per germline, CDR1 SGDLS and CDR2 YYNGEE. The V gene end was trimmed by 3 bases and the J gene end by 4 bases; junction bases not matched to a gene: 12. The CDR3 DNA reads TGTGCCAGCAGCGCCCTTCTGTCGGGAGGGCCTTACGAGCAGTACTTC. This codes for CASSALLSGGPYEQYF.

CDR3 sequence: CAISESSGEMQYF. The CDR3 DNA follows: TGTGCCATCAGTGAGTCGTCCGGGGAGATGCAGTATTTT. The rearrangement links TRBV10-3 to TRBJ2-3; D might be TRBD2 (5 bases). CDR1 and CDR2 (germline): ENHRY, SYGVKD. The CDR3 covers 13 residues. V was clipped by 0 bases and J by 11 bases, with 12 bases between them.

The CDR3 loop is CASRSLSGGAAYEQYF. The CDR3 DNA reads TGTGCCAGCAGGTCATTAAGCGGGGGGGCCGCCTACGAGCAGTACTTC. The chain joins TRBV11-2 to TRBJ2-7; 10 bases map to TRBD2. The CDR3 spans 16 residues. Germline CDR1 reads SGHAT; CDR2 reads FQNNGV. V dropped 6 bases and J dropped 2; count of bases not matched to a gene: 10.

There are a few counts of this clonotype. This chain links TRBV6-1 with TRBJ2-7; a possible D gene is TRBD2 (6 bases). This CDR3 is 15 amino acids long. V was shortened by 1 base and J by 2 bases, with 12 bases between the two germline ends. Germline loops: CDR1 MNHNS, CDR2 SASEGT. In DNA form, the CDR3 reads TGTGCCAGCAGTGAAGTCGCTAGCGTGACCTACGAGCAGTACTTC. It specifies CASSEVASVTYEQYF.

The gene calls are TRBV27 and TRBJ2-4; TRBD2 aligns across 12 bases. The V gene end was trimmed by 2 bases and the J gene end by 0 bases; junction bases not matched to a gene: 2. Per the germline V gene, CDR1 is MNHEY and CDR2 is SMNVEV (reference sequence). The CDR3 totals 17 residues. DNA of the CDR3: TGTGCCAGCAGTTTACTAGCGGGAGGGCTAGCCAAAAACATTCAGTACTTC. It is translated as CASSLLAGGLAKNIQYF.

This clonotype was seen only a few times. The CDR3 bases are TGTGCCAGCAGTGAATCCAATAACTATGGCTACACCTTC. As protein: CASSESNNYGYTF. This chain links TRBV25-1 with TRBJ1-2; no clear D. The CDR3 extends over 13 amino acids. V was shortened by 1 base and J by 1 base, with 4 bases between the two germline ends. Looked up from germline, CDR1 is MGHDK and CDR2 is SYGVNS.

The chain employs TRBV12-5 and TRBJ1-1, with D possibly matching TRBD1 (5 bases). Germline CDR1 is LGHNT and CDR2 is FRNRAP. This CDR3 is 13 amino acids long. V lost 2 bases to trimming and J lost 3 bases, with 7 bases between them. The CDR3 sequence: CASGLWGYTEAFF. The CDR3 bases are TGTGCTAGTGGTTTGTGGGGGTACACTGAAGCTTTCTTT.

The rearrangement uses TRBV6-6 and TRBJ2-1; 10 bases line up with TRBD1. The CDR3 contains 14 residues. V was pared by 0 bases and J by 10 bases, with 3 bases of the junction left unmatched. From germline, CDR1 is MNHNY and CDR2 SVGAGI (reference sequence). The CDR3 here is CASSYSTGGNEQFF. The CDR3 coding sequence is TGTGCCAGCAGTTACTCGACAGGGGGCAACGAGCAGTTCTTC.

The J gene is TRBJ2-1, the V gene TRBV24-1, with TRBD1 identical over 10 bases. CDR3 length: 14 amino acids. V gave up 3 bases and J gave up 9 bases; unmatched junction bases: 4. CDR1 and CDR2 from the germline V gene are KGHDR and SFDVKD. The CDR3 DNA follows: TGTGCCACCAGTGATCCCCGGGACAGGGGTGAGCAGTTCTTC. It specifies CATSDPRDRGEQFF.

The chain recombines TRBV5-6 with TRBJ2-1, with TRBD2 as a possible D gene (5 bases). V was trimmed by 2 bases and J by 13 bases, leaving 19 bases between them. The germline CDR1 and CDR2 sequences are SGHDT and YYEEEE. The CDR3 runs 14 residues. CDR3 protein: CASSFLRGGFEQFF. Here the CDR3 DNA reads TGTGCCAGCAGCTTTCTAAGAGGCGGGTTTGAACAGTTCTTC.

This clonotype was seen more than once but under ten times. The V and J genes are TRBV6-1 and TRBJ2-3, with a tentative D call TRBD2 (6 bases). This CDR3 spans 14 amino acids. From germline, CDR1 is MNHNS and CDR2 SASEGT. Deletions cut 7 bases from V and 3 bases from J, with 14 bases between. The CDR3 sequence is CASTGTLLTDTQYF. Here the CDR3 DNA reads TGTGCCAGCACCGGGACTCTTTTAACAGATACGCAGTATTTT.

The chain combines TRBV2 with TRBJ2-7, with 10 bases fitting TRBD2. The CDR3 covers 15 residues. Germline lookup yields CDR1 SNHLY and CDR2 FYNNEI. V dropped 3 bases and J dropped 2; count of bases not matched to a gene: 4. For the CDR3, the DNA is TGTGCCAGCAGTGAGCTAGCGGGAGAAACCTACGAGCAGTACTTC. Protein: CASSELAGETYEQYF.

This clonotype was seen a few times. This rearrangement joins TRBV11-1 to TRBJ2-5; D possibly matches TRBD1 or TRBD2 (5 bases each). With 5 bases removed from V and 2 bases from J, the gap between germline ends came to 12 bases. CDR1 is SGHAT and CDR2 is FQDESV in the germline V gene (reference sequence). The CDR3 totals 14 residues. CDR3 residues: CASSRGRTQETQYF. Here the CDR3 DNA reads TGTGCCAGCAGCCGGGGACGGACTCAAGAGACCCAGTACTTC.

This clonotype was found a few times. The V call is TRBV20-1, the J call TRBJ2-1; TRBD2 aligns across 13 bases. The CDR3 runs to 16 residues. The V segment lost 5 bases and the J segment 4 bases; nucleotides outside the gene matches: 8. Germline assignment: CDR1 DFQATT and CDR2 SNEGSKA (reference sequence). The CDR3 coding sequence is TGCAGTGCTCCTCGGACTAGCGGGGGACTTTACAATGAGCAGTTCTTC. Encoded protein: CSAPRTSGGLYNEQFF.

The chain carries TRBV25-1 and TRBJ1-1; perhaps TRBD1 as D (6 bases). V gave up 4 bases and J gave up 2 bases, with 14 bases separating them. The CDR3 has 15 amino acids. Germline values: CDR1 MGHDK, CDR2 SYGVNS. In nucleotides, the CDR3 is TGTGCCAGCAGTGGATCAGGGGCGGGAAACACTGAAGCTTTCTTT. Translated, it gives CASSGSGAGNTEAFF.

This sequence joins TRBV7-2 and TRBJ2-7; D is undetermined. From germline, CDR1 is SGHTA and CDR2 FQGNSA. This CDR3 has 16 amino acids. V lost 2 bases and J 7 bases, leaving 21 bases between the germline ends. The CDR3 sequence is CASSLNRWSSYNEQYF. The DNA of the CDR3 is TGTGCCAGCAGCTTAAATAGATGGAGCTCCTACAATGAGCAGTACTTC.

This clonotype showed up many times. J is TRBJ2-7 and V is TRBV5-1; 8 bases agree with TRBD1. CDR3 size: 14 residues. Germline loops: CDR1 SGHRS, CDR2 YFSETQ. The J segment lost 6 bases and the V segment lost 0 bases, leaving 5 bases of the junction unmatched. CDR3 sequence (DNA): TGCGCCAGCAGCTTGGAGTCCAGGGGGCGCGAGCAGTACTTC. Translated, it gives CASSLESRGREQYF.

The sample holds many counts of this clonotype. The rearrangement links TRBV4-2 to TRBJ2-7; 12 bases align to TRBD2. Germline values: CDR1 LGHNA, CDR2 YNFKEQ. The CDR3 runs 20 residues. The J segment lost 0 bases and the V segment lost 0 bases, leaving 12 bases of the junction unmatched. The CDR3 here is CASSQDAPSGGAIFSYEQYF. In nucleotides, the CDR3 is TGTGCCAGCAGCCAAGATGCCCCTAGCGGGGGGGCTATATTCTCCTACGAGCAGTACTTC.

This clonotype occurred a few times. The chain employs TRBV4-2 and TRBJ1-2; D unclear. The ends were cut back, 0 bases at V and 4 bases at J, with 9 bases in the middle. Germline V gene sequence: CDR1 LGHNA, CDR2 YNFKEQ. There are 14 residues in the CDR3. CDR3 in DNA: TGTGCCAGCAGCCAAGATGAGGGTCCCTATGGCTACACCTTC. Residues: CASSQDEGPYGYTF.

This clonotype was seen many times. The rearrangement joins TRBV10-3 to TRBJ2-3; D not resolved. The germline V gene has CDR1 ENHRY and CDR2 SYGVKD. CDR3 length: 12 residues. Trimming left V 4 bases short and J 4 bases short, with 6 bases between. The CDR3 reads CAISGASDTQYF. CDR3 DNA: TGTGCCATCAGTGGGGCTTCAGATACGCAGTATTTT.

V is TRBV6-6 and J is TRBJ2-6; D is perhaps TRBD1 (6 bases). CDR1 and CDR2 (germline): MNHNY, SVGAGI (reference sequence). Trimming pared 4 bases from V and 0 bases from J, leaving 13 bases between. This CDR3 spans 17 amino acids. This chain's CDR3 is CASSLMGHSSGANVLTF. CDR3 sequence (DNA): TGTGCCAGCAGTTTAATGGGACATTCCTCTGGGGCCAACGTCCTGACTTTC.

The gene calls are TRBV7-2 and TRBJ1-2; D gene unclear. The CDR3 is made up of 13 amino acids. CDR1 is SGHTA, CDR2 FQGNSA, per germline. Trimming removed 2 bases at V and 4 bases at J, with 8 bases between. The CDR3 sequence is CASSLQSIYGYTF. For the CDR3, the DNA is TGTGCCAGCAGCTTACAAAGTATCTATGGCTACACCTTC.

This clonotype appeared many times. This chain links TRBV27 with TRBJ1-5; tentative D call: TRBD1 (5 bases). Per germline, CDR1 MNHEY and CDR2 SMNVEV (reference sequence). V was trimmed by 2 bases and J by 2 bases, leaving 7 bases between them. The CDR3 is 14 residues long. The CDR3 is CASSLRGRNQPQHF. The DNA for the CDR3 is TGTGCCAGCAGTTTAAGGGGCCGCAATCAGCCCCAGCATTTT.

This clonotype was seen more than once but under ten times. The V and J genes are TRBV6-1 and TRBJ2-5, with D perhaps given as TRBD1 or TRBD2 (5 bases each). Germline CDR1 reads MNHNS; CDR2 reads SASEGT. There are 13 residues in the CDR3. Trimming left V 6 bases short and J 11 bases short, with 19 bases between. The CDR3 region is CASRVGLVREQYF. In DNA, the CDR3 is TGTGCCAGCAGGGTGGGGCTAGTGAGGGAGCAGTACTTC.

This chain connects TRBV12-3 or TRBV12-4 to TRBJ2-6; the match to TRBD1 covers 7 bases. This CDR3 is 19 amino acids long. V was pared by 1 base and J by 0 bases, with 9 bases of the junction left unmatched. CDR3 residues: CASSLEGFGTASGANVLTF. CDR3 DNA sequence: TGTGCCAGCAGTTTAGAGGGGTTCGGGACAGCCTCTGGGGCCAACGTCCTGACTTTC.